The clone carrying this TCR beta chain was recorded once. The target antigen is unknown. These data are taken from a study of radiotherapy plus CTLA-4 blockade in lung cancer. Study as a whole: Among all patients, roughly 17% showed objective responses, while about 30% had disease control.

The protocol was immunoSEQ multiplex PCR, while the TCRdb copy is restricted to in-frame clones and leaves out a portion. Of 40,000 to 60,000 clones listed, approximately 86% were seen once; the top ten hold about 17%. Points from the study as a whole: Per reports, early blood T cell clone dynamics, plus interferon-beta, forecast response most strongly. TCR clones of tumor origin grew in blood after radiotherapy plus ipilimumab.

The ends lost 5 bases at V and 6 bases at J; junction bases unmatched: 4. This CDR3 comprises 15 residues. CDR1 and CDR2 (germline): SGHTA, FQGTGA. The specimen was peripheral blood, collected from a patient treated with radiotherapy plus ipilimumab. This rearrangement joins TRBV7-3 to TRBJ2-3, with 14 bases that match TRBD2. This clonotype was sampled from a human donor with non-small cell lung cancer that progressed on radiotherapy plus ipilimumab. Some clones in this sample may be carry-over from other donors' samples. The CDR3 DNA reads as TGTGCCAGCAGCCCCCGGACTAGCGGGGGGGATACGCAGTATTTT. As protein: CASSPRTSGGDTQYF. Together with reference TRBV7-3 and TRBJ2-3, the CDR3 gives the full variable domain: GAGVSQTPSNKVTEKGKYVELRCDPISGHTALYWYRQSLGQGPEFLIYFQGTGAADDSGLPNDRFFAVRPEGSVSTLKIQRTERGDSAVYLCASSPRTSGGDTQYFGPGTRLTVL.